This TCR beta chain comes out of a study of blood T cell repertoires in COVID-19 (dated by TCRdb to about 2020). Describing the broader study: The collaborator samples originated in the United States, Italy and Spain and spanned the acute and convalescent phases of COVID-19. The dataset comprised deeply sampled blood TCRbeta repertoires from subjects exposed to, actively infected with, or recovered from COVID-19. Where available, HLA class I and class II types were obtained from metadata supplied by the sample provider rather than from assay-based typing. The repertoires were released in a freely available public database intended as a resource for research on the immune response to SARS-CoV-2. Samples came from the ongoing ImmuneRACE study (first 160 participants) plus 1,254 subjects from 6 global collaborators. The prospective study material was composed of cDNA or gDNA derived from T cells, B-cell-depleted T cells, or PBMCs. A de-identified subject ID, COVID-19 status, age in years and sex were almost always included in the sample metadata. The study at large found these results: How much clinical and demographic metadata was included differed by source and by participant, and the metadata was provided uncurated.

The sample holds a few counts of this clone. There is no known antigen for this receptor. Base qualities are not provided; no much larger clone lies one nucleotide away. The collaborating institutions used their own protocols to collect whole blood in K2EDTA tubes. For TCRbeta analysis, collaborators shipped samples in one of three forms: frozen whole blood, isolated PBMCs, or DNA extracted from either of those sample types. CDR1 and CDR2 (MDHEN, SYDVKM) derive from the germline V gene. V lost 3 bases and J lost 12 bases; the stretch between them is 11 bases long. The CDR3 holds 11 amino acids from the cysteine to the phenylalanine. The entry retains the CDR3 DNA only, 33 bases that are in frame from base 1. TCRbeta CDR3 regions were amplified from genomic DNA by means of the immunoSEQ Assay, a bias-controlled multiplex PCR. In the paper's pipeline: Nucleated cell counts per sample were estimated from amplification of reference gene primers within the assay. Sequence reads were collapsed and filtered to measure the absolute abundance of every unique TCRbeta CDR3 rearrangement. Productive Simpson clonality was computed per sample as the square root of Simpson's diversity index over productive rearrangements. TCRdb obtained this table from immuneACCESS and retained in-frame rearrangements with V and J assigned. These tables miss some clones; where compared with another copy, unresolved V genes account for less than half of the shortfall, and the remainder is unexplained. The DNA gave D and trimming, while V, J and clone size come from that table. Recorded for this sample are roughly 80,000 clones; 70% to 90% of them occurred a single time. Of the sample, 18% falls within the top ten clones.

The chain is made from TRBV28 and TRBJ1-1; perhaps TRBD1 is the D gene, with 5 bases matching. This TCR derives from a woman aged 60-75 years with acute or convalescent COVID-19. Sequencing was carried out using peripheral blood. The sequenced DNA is TGTGCCAGCAGTTTTGATGGGGCGACTTTCTTT. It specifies CASSFDGATFF.